The T cell receptor (beta chain) described here comes from a study of regulatory T cells in long-lasting Graves disease. Sample time point: newly diagnosed GD, antithyroid drugs for less than 3 months. RNA extracted from PBMCs served as the sequencing template. V lost 1 base to trimming and J lost 6 bases, with 13 bases between them. The CDR3 totals 14 residues. CDR1 is DFQATT, CDR2 SNEGSKA, per germline (reference sequence). Construction of the TCR beta libraries employed iRepertoire HTBI primers in conjunction with Arm-PCR of CDR3 regions. TCRdb processed the multiplex PCR reads anew with MiXCR; each CDR3 protein has one entry. The repertoire has hundreds of thousands of distinct CDR3 sequences, roughly 15% of them found once; the top ten carry about 18%. Overall study findings and caveats: Persistent patients shared 2,500 to 3,000 public clonotypes among themselves. Newly diagnosed patients shared fewer, at under 1,000. Favored gene segments in persistent disease were TRBV28, TRBJ1-2 and TRBJ2-5.

This clonotype has at least ten counts. Its antigen remains unknown. Separately, the same data were catalogued under a study of T cells in Graves' hyperthyroidism and ophthalmopathy. That report adds: HTBI primers drove first-round RT-PCR of the TCR CDR3. Expanded thyroid clonotypes (above 0.001) were mostly also found in blood.

The sample here was peripheral blood mononuclear cells (PBMCs), taken at new diagnosis, from a patient treated with antithyroid drugs. The chain employs TRBV20-1 and TRBJ2-1; TRBD1 might be the D (6 bases). The sequence derives from a woman aged 25-40 years with Graves disease. CDR3 DNA: TGCAGTGCTAGAGGCGCAGGGGTGATCAATGAGCAGTTCTTC. Translated, it gives CSARGAGVINEQFF.